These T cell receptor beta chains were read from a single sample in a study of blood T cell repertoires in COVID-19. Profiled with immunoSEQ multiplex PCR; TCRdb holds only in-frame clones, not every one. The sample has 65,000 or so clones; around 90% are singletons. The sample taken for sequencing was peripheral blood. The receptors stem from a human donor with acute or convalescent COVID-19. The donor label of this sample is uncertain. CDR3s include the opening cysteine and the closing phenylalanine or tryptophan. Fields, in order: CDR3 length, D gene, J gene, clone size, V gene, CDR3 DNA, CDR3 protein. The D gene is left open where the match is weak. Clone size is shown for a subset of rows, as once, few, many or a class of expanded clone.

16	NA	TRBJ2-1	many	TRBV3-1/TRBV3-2	TGTGCCAGCAGCCAAGGAGGAGGGAGAGGATCCAATGAGCAGTTCTTC	CASSQGGGRGSNEQFF
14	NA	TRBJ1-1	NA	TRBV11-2	TGTGCCAGCAGCTTAGGTGCGGGAGACACTGAAGCTTTCTTT	CASSLGAGDTEAFF
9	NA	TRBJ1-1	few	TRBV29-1	TGCAGCGACCGGGAGAAGGCTTTCTTT	CSDREKAFF
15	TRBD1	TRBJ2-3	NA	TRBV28	TGTGCCAGCAGTTTAATAGGACAGGGGGCAGATACGCAGTATTTT	CASSLIGQGADTQYF
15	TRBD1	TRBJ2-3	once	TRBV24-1	TGTGCCACCAGTGACTCAGGGGGTGGCACAGATACGCAGTATTTT	CATSDSGGGTDTQYF
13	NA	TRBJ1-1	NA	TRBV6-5	TGTGCCAGCAGTTACGGGCAGAACACTGAAGCTTTCTTT	CASSYGQNTEAFF
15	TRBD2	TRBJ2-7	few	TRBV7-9	TGTGCCAGCAGCCCACGGGGCAGGGAGGGCTACGAGCAGTACTTC	CASSPRGREGYEQYF
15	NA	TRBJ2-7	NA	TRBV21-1	TGTGCCAGCAGCAATTTCGAGACAGGGAACTACGAGCAGTACTTC	CASSNFETGNYEQYF
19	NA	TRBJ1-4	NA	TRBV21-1	TGTGCCAGCCCCAAGGAGACAGGGGGATTAACTGCAACTAATGAAAAACTGTTTTTT	CASPKETGGLTATNEKLFF
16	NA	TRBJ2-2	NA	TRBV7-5	TGTGTCAGAAGCTTAGCCCCCCCGGGTGCCACCGGGGAGCTGTTTTTT	CVRSLAPPGATGELFF
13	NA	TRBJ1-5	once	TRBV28	TGTGCCAGCTCGGGAGGGGCGGGTCAGCCCCAGCATTTT	CASSGGAGQPQHF
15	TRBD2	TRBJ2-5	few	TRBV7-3	TGTGCCAGCAGCCCCGCGGGACTAGGGGAGGAGACCCAGTACTTC	CASSPAGLGEETQYF
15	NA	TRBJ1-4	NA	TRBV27	TGTGCCAGCAGTCTTCGCGGGGGCTCGGGTGAAAAACTGTTTTTT	CASSLRGGSGEKLFF
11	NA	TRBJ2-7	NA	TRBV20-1	TGCAGTGCTAGCGCGTCGAGGGAGCAGTACTTC	CSASASREQYF
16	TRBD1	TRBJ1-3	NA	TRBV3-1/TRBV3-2	TGTGCCAGCAGCCAAGGGCCAGGGGGCACAGGAAACACCATATATTTT	CASSQGPGGTGNTIYF
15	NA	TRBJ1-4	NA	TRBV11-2	TGTGCCAGCAGTCCACGCTACGGGGCTAATGAAAAACTGTTTTTT	CASSPRYGANEKLFF
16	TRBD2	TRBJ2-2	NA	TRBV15	TGTGCCACCAGTGCTACTCAGCGGGGGCGATCCGGGGAGCTGTTTTTT	CATSATQRGRSGELFF
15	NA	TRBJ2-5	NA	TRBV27	TGTGCCAGCAGTTTAGTATCGGCGGGTCAAGAGACCCAGTACTTC	CASSLVSAGQETQYF
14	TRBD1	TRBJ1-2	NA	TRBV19	TGTGCCAGTAGTACGACAGGGGGCAACTATGGCTACACCTTC	CASSTTGGNYGYTF
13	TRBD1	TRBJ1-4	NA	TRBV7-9	TGTGCCAGCAGACGTGGGACAGCCGAAAAACTGTTTTTT	CASRRGTAEKLFF
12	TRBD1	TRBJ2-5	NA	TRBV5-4	TGTGCCAGCAGTTACAGGGGAGAGACCCAGTACTTC	CASSYRGETQYF
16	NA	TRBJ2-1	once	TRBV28	TGTGCCAGCAGCCCTCCGGGACACAGCTCCTACAATGAGCAGTTCTTC	CASSPPGHSSYNEQFF
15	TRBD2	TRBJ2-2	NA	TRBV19	TGTGCCAGTAGGTTCACTAGCGGAAACACCGGGGAGCTGTTTTTT	CASRFTSGNTGELFF
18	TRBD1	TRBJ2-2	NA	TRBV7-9	TGTGCCAGCAGCTTATATCCTCGGACAGGAGACTCCACCGGGGAGCTGTTTTTT	CASSLYPRTGDSTGELFF
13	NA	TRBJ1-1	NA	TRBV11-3	TGTGCCAGCAGCTTAACCAGTCACACTGAAGCTTTCTTT	CASSLTSHTEAFF
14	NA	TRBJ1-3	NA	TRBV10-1	TGCGCCAGCAGTGAATCGGGAGGTGGAAACACCATATATTTT	CASSESGGGNTIYF
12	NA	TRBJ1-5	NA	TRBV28	TGTGCCAGCACGGGGGGGGGTCAGCCCCAGCATTTT	CASTGGGQPQHF
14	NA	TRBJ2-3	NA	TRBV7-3	TGTGCCAGCAGCTCGGCGGTCGGCTCAGATACGCAGTATTTT	CASSSAVGSDTQYF
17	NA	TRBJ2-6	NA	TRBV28	TGTGCCAGCATGAATCAAGGACAGAGCTCTGGGGCCAACGTCCTGACTTTC	CASMNQGQSSGANVLTF
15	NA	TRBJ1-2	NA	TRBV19	TGTGCCAGTAGCAACCGGGGTCTAGCTAACTATGGCTACACCTTC	CASSNRGLANYGYTF
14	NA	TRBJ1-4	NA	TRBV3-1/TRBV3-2	TGTGCCAGCAGCCCGACAGATCGTAATGAAAAACTGTTTTTT	CASSPTDRNEKLFF
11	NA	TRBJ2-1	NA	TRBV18	TGTGCCAGCTCTACAGCGGGTGAGCAGTTCTTC	CASSTAGEQFF
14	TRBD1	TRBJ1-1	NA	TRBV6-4	TGTGCCAGCAGTGCCGCACCGGGGACAGGAGAAGCTTTCTTT	CASSAAPGTGEAFF
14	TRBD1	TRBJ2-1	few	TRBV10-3	TGTGCCATCTCGTCGGGACAGGGAATCGATGAGCAGTTCTTC	CAISSGQGIDEQFF
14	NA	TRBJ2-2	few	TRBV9	TGTGCCAGCAGCGTACTCGGGATGGTCGGGGAGCTGTTTTTT	CASSVLGMVGELFF
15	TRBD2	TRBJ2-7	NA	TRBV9	TGTGCCAGCAGCGTCAATAGCGGGAGCGCAGACGAGCAGTACTTC	CASSVNSGSADEQYF
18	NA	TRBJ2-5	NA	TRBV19	TGTGCCAGTAGTATAGACCTTAAGAATGACAGAAGAAAAGAGACCCAGTACTTC	CASSIDLKNDRRKETQYF
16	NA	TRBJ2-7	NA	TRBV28	TGTGCCAGCAGTTTTGGTGTAACAAAAATTTCCTACGAGCAGTACTTC	CASSFGVTKISYEQYF
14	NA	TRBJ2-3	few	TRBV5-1	TGCGCCAGCACTACGGACTCATTCACAGATACGCAGTATTTT	CASTTDSFTDTQYF
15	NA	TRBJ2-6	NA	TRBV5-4	TGTGCCAGCAGCTCCCAGGGTGCTGGGGCCAACGTCCTGACTTTC	CASSSQGAGANVLTF
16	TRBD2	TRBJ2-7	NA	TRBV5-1	TGCGCCAGCAGCGTCTCCGGGACTAGCGGTTCCTACGAGCAGTACTTC	CASSVSGTSGSYEQYF
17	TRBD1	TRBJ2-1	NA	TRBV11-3	TGTGCCAGCAGCTCAGGGGACAGCACGGGGCCTTACAATGAGCAGTTCTTC	CASSSGDSTGPYNEQFF